The subject of this entry is one T cell receptor beta chain. What it recognizes is unknown. The template used for profiling TCR beta VDJ and CDR3 was genomic DNA. TCRdb reprocessed the reads with MiXCR, giving one entry per CDR3 protein. The table shows about 120,000 distinct CDR3 sequences, with over 55% occurring only once. This sample was included in a study of CD8+CD57+ T cells in acquired aplastic anemia. Study-wide points: Patients had twenty-nine CD8+ CDR3 sequences in common with controls (the shared set). Patients and controls were not found to differ significantly in CD8+ Simpson's diversity.

Patients who underwent sequencing had shown CD8+CD57+ cell expansion by flow cytometry. The patients all had a severe acquired aplastic anemia diagnosis. When blood sampling took place, the patients had received no therapy. Germline V gives CDR1 SGHVS, CDR2 FNYEAQ. V was trimmed by 1 base and J by 0 bases, leaving 12 bases between them. The CDR3 consists of 16 residues. Sequencing was done on a sample of sorted CD4+, CD8+, or CD8+CD57+ T cells (not recorded which) from PBMCs. The receptor was derived from a human donor with aplastic anemia. This chain joins TRBV7-6 and TRBJ1-1; TRBD1 might be the D (6 bases). This CDR3 reads CASSLGGHRMNTEAFF. CDR3 sequence (DNA): TGTGCCAGCAGCTTAGGGGGACACCGCATGAACACTGAAGCTTTCTTT.